This is a list of T cell receptor beta chains from one sample in a study of blood T cell repertoires in COVID-19. Produced via immunoSEQ multiplex PCR; TCRdb's table is partial and in-frame only. In the table there are tens of thousands of clones, approximately 78% of which are singletons. Sequenced input: peripheral blood. The origin of the receptors is a human donor with acute or convalescent COVID-19. The donor label of this sample is uncertain. The CDR3 runs from the conserved cysteine through the conserved F or W. D genes are given only for firm matches. Clone size is not always given. Where it is, it says once, few, many or a class for expanded clones.

J: TRBJ1-2
D: NA
size: NA
V: TRBV7-2
CDR3: CASTQVMSYGYTF
DNA: TGTGCCAGCACCCAAGTGATGAGCTATGGCTACACCTTC

J: TRBJ2-7
D: TRBD2
size: NA
V: TRBV7-2
CDR3: CASSFKREGRYEQYF
DNA: TGTGCCAGCAGCTTTAAGCGGGAGGGCCGCTACGAGCAGTACTTC

J: TRBJ2-7
D: TRBD2
size: NA
V: TRBV6-2/TRBV6-3
CDR3: CASSYASGGTRQYF
DNA: TGTGCCAGCAGTTACGCTAGCGGAGGGACGAGGCAGTACTTC

J: TRBJ2-2
D: NA
size: NA
V: TRBV18
CDR3: CASDGSGSTGELFF
DNA: TGTGCCAGCGATGGGTCGGGTTCCACCGGGGAGCTGTTTTTT

J: TRBJ1-6
D: TRBD1
size: NA
V: TRBV6-5
CDR3: CASGRTGAYNSPLHF
DNA: TGTGCCAGCGGCAGGACAGGGGCCTATAATTCACCCCTCCACTTT

J: TRBJ2-7
D: NA
size: NA
V: TRBV5-1
CDR3: CASSGGHLTYEQYF
DNA: TGCGCCAGCAGCGGGGGACACCTCACCTACGAGCAGTACTTC

J: TRBJ1-4
D: NA
size: NA
V: TRBV5-5
CDR3: CASSFGDAGKLFF
DNA: TGTGCCAGCAGCTTCGGTGATGCTGGAAAACTGTTTTTT

J: TRBJ2-2
D: TRBD1
size: NA
V: TRBV19
CDR3: CASSIPMAGGQAGELFF
DNA: TGTGCCAGTAGTATACCAATGGCAGGGGGTCAAGCCGGGGAGCTGTTTTTT

J: TRBJ1-6
D: TRBD1
size: NA
V: TRBV4-3
CDR3: CASSQAIQGRGSSYNSPLHF
DNA: TGCGCCAGCAGCCAAGCCATACAGGGGAGAGGATCCTCCTATAATTCACCCCTCCACTTT

J: TRBJ2-5
D: TRBD1
size: NA
V: TRBV28
CDR3: CASSLGQGAILTQETQYF
DNA: TGTGCCAGCAGTTTGGGACAGGGGGCCATTTTAACCCAAGAGACCCAGTACTTC

J: TRBJ1-3
D: NA
size: NA
V: TRBV6-5
CDR3: CASINNGNTIYF
DNA: TGTGCCAGCATAAACAATGGAAACACCATATATTTT

J: TRBJ1-2
D: TRBD1
size: NA
V: TRBV7-2
CDR3: CASSLGTGGTNGYTF
DNA: TGTGCCAGCAGCTTAGGGACAGGGGGCACCAATGGCTACACCTTC

J: TRBJ1-5
D: TRBD1
size: few
V: TRBV18
CDR3: CASSRTGEEEPQHF
DNA: TGTGCCAGCTCCAGGACAGGGGAAGAGGAGCCCCAGCATTTT

J: TRBJ1-3
D: NA
size: few
V: TRBV30
CDR3: CAWRGLSGNTIYF
DNA: TGTGCCTGGAGGGGCCTCTCTGGAAACACCATATATTTT

J: TRBJ2-5
D: NA
size: NA
V: TRBV3-1/TRBV3-2
CDR3: CASSREQGPETQYF
DNA: TGTGCCAGCAGTCGGGAACAGGGTCCGGAGACCCAGTACTTC

J: TRBJ2-1
D: TRBD2
size: few
V: TRBV3-1/TRBV3-2
CDR3: CASSLASSYNEQFF
DNA: TGTGCCAGTTCACTAGCGAGCTCCTACAATGAGCAGTTCTTC

J: TRBJ2-1
D: NA
size: NA
V: TRBV14
CDR3: CASSQGYGTQQFF
DNA: TGTGCCAGCAGCCAAGGTTATGGGACACAGCAGTTCTTC

J: TRBJ1-2
D: NA
size: NA
V: TRBV20-1
CDR3: CSASPLYGYTF
DNA: TGCAGTGCTAGCCCCCTCTATGGCTACACCTTC

J: TRBJ1-4
D: NA
size: NA
V: TRBV7-2
CDR3: CASSLETGGGKLFF
DNA: TGTGCCAGCAGCTTAGAGACCGGGGGTGGAAAACTGTTTTTT

J: TRBJ1-4
D: NA
size: NA
V: TRBV19
CDR3: CASRVSGRREKLFF
DNA: TGTGCCAGTAGGGTGTCAGGGCGTCGCGAAAAACTGTTTTTT

J: TRBJ1-2
D: NA
size: NA
V: TRBV3-1/TRBV3-2
CDR3: CASSQGGEEGYTF
DNA: TGTGCCAGCAGCCAGGGGGGGGAAGAAGGCTACACCTTC

J: TRBJ2-7
D: TRBD2
size: few
V: TRBV5-6
CDR3: CASSFLAGGEQYF
DNA: TGTGCCAGCAGCTTTCTAGCGGGGGGCGAGCAGTACTTC

J: TRBJ1-2
D: NA
size: NA
V: TRBV19
CDR3: CASSSGGGTPSFSGYTF
DNA: TGTGCCAGTAGTTCCGGCGGGGGTACGCCCTCATTCTCTGGCTACACCTTC

J: TRBJ1-6
D: NA
size: NA
V: TRBV3-1/TRBV3-2
CDR3: CASSQEGGRVRNSPLHF
DNA: TGTGCCAGCAGCCAAGAGGGCGGCAGGGTTAGGAATTCACCCCTCCACTTT

J: TRBJ2-7
D: TRBD2
size: NA
V: TRBV6-2/TRBV6-3
CDR3: CASSYGAGAYEQYF
DNA: TGTGCCAGCAGTTACGGTGCGGGGGCCTACGAGCAGTACTTC

J: TRBJ2-7
D: TRBD2
size: NA
V: TRBV5-6
CDR3: CASSFGLGSYEQYF
DNA: TGTGCCAGCAGCTTTGGACTAGGATCCTACGAGCAGTACTTC

J: TRBJ1-2
D: TRBD1
size: NA
V: TRBV6-4
CDR3: CASSRQGNYGYTF
DNA: TGTGCCAGCAGCCGACAGGGTAACTATGGCTACACCTTC

J: TRBJ2-7
D: TRBD1
size: NA
V: TRBV4-3
CDR3: CASSQGWTGPYEQYF
DNA: TGCGCCAGCAGCCAAGGGTGGACAGGGCCCTACGAGCAGTACTTC

J: TRBJ2-3
D: NA
size: medium-sized
V: TRBV18
CDR3: CASSPISSTDTQYF
DNA: TGTGCCAGCTCACCAATTTCAAGCACAGATACGCAGTATTTT

J: TRBJ2-3
D: NA
size: NA
V: TRBV9
CDR3: CASSTSGFTDTQYF
DNA: TGTGCCAGCAGCACGAGCGGGTTCACAGATACGCAGTATTTT

J: TRBJ2-1
D: NA
size: few
V: TRBV27
CDR3: CASSLGQLSYNEQFF
DNA: TGTGCCAGCAGTTTAGGGCAGCTATCCTACAATGAGCAGTTCTTC

J: TRBJ1-1
D: TRBD1
size: NA
V: TRBV6-2/TRBV6-3
CDR3: CASSYSSGQAMNTEAFF
DNA: TGTGCCAGCAGTTACTCGTCGGGACAGGCGATGAACACTGAAGCTTTCTTT

J: TRBJ1-4
D: TRBD1
size: NA
V: TRBV9
CDR3: CASSAGQDEKLFF
DNA: TGTGCCAGCAGCGCCGGACAGGATGAAAAACTGTTTTTT

J: TRBJ1-5
D: TRBD1
size: NA
V: TRBV19
CDR3: CASSILPTGGSNQPQHF
DNA: TGTGCCAGTAGTATACTACCCACAGGGGGCTCCAATCAGCCCCAGCATTTT

J: TRBJ2-6
D: NA
size: NA
V: TRBV30
CDR3: CAWSATGANVLTF
DNA: TGTGCCTGGAGTGCCACTGGGGCCAACGTCCTGACTTTC

J: TRBJ1-2
D: TRBD1
size: NA
V: TRBV10-3
CDR3: CAISEIRTGGADGYTF
DNA: TGTGCCATCAGTGAGATAAGGACAGGGGGCGCAGATGGCTACACCTTC

J: TRBJ1-1
D: NA
size: NA
V: TRBV10-2
CDR3: CASSELGRGAFF
DNA: TGCGCCAGCAGTGAGTTGGGAAGGGGAGCTTTCTTT

J: TRBJ2-5
D: TRBD1
size: NA
V: TRBV7-2
CDR3: CASSPTRDRGETQYF
DNA: TGTGCCAGCAGCCCTACCAGGGACAGGGGAGAGACCCAGTACTTC

J: TRBJ2-3
D: TRBD1
size: NA
V: TRBV2
CDR3: CASSEAGTGLGYTQYF
DNA: TGTGCCAGCAGTGAAGCCGGGACAGGGTTAGGCTATACGCAGTATTTT

J: TRBJ1-1
D: NA
size: NA
V: TRBV14
CDR3: CASSHFDSPNTEAFF
DNA: TGTGCCAGCAGCCATTTCGACAGCCCGAACACTGAAGCTTTCTTT

J: TRBJ1-5
D: TRBD1
size: NA
V: TRBV16
CDR3: CASSPFDRGQPQHF
DNA: TGTGCCAGCAGCCCATTTGACAGGGGTCAGCCCCAGCATTTT

J: TRBJ1-4
D: NA
size: NA
V: TRBV6-5
CDR3: CASSYAGGDEKLFF
DNA: TGTGCCAGCAGTTACGCGGGGGGGGATGAAAAACTGTTTTTT